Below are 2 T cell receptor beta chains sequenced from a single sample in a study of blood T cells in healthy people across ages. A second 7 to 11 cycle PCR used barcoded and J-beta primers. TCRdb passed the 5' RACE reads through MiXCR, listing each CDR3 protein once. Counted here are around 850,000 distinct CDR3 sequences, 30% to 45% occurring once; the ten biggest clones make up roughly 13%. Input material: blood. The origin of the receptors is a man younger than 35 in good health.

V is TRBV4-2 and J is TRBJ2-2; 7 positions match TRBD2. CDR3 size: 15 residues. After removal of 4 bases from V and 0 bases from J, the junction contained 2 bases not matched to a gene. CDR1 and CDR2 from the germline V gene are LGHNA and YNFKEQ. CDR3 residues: CASSPLAANTGELFF. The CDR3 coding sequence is TGTGCCAGCAGCCCCCTAGCGGCGAACACCGGGGAGCTGTTTTTT.

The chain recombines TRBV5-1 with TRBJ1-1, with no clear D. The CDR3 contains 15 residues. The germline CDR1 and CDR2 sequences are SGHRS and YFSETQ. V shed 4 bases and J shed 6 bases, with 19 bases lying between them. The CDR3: CASSARPRPDPEAFF. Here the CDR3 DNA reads TGCGCCAGCAGCGCCCGACCTCGCCCGGACCCTGAAGCTTTCTTT.